These 8 T cell receptor beta chains came from one sample sequenced in a study of T cells in localized non-small cell lung cancer. Profiled with immunoSEQ multiplex PCR; TCRdb holds only in-frame clones, not every one. The sample has fewer than 15,000 clones, about 30% seen once. The sequences come from lung tumor tissue, collected before any cancer treatment. All receptors come from a female donor aged 60 or older with stage I lung adenocarcinoma.

The V call is TRBV6-8, the J call TRBJ1-3; 9 nucleotides match TRBD1. Germline-derived CDR1 and CDR2 are MNHGY and SAAAGT. J gave up 2 bases and V 5 bases, and 1 base lay outside the gene matches. This CDR3 has 14 residues. The CDR3 sequence is CASSRQGAGNTIYF. In DNA form, the CDR3 reads TGTGCCAGCAGTCGACAGGGGGCTGGAAACACCATATATTTT.

The chain joins TRBV6-8 to TRBJ2-5; TRBD1 matches at 8 bases. V trimming: 2 bases; J trimming: 3 bases; junction bases outside the gene matches: 2. Germline V gene sequence: CDR1 MNHGY, CDR2 SAAAGT. The CDR3 consists of 14 residues. CDR3 residues: CASSYVDREETQYF. DNA of the CDR3: TGTGCCAGCAGTTACGTGGACAGGGAAGAGACCCAGTACTTC.

The chain combines TRBV10-2 with TRBJ2-1, with TRBD2 matching 12 bases. Germline CDR1 and CDR2: WSHSY and SAAADI. The CDR3 spans 16 residues. V trimming: 7 bases; J trimming: 13 bases; junction bases outside the gene matches: 17. This CDR3 is CASTLLAGGPQGAQFF. DNA of the CDR3: TGCGCCAGCACCCTACTAGCGGGAGGTCCCCAAGGGGCTCAGTTCTTC.

This clone was recorded many times. V is TRBV11-3 and J is TRBJ1-2, with D unclear. V was shortened by 1 base and J by 8 bases, with 17 bases between the two germline ends. This CDR3 is 15 amino acids long. CDR1 is SGHNT, CDR2 YENEEA, per germline. CDR3 sequence: CASSLGPLADGGYTF. CDR3 DNA: TGTGCCAGCAGCTTAGGGCCGCTAGCCGACGGAGGCTACACCTTC.

The rearrangement joins TRBV11-3 to TRBJ2-7, with 16 nucleotides matching TRBD2. This CDR3 comprises 16 residues. Trimming cost V 3 bases and J 12 bases; bases outside gene matches: 11. Germline V lookup: CDR1 SGHNT, CDR2 YENEEA. The CDR3 is CASSFSRGTSGGARYF. The CDR3 region has the DNA TGTGCCAGCAGCTTTAGTCGCGGGACTAGCGGGGGGGCACGGTACTTC.

This clone rates as medium-sized. DNA for the CDR3: TGTGCCAGCAGTGACACTAGCGGGGGGGCAGATACGCAGTATTTT. Amino acid sequence: CASSDTSGGADTQYF. V usage is TRBV6-8 and J usage is TRBJ2-3, with 13 bases aligning to TRBD2. CDR3 length: 15 residues. Per the germline V gene, CDR1 is MNHGY and CDR2 is SAAAGT. Unmatched junction bases numbered 3, after V lost 5 bases and J lost 4 bases.

The chain is built from TRBV25-1 and TRBJ2-2, with 8 bases matching TRBD2. Germline loops: CDR1 MGHDK, CDR2 SYGVNS. This CDR3 comprises 14 residues. V shed 8 bases and J 4 bases; nucleotides not matched to a gene: 6. Here the CDR3 DNA reads TGTGCCAGCCGACCTAGCGGGCGCACCGGGGAGCTGTTTTTT. Translating it yields CASRPSGRTGELFF.

This clone was counted a single time. The chain joins TRBV18 to TRBJ2-2; tentative D call: TRBD2 (6 bases). V was trimmed by 1 base and J by 5 bases, leaving 14 bases between them. This CDR3 has 16 amino acids. Looked up from germline, CDR1 is KGHSH and CDR2 is LQKENI. Written as DNA, the CDR3 is TGTGCCAGCTCACCACGAAGCGGGCTTGGTACCGGGGAGCTGTTTTTT. It specifies CASSPRSGLGTGELFF.